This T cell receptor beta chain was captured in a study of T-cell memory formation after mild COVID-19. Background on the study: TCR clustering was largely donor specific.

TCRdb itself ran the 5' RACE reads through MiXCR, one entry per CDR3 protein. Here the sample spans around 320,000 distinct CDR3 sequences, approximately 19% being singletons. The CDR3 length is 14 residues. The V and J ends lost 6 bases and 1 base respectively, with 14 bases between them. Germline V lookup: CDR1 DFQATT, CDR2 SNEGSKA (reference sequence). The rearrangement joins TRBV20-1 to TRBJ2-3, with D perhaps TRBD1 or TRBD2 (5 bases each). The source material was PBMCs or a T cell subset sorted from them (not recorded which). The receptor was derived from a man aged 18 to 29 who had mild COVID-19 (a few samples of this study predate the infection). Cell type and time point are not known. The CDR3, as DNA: TGCAGTGCACATGCCACGGGGCGCACAGATACGCAGTATTTT. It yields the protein CSAHATGRTDTQYF.